The clone carrying this TCR beta chain occurred once. The antigen is unknown. This sample was included in a study of cytomegalovirus exposure and HLA in healthy donors. General observations from the study: Cytomegalovirus association was assigned to under 200 TCR beta chains.

PCR amplification relied on 60 Vbeta primers (plus 13 Jbeta primers). The assay was immunoSEQ multiplex PCR, and TCRdb's table has in-frame clones only and misses some. The profile covers about 230,000 clones, with around 80% appearing a single time and 2.7% taken by the ten largest. The ends were cut back, 6 bases at V and 8 bases at J, with 14 bases in the middle. The CDR3 is made up of 14 amino acids. The germline V gene encodes CDR1 LNHDA and CDR2 SQIVND (reference sequence). The sequence was obtained from an older woman in good health and CMV-seropositive. This sequence joins TRBV19 and TRBJ1-6, with D perhaps matching TRBD1 (5 bases). The sequenced material came from PBMCs. In DNA form, the CDR3 reads TGTGCCAGTAGGGTTAGTTGGGGGGATTCACCCCTCCACTTT. This gives the protein CASRVSWGDSPLHF.